Shown below are 7 T cell receptor beta chains from a single sample sequenced in a study of T-cell reconstitution after alpha-beta-depleted transplantation in children. During its preparation, the TCRbeta library received unique molecular identifiers. TCRdb reprocessed the PCR reads via MiXCR and lists one record per CDR3 protein. The profile shows some 600,000 distinct CDR3 sequences, approximately 13% of them singletons. Sample: PBMCs, mostly from graft donor cells, taken 360 days after TCRalphabeta/CD19-depleted stem cell transplant. The receptors shown here come from a male patient under 18 who had a stem cell transplant for acute myeloid leukemia, so the T cells may come from the graft donor.

This clonotype was detected ten times or more. The chain employs TRBV4-3 and TRBJ2-1, with 10 bases that match TRBD2. Germline V CDR1 and CDR2: LGHNA, YSLEER. The V and J ends lost 3 bases and 2 bases, in that order; junction bases with no gene match: 7. This CDR3 has 17 amino acids. The CDR3 bases are TGCGCCAGCAGCCAGGCGAGACTAGCGGGTGCCTACAATGAGCAGTTCTTC. Translated, it gives CASSQARLAGAYNEQFF.

This clonotype was counted only a few times. This chain uses TRBV28 with TRBJ1-2, with D maybe TRBD1 (5 bases). CDR3 length equals 14 residues. CDR1 and CDR2 (germline): MDHEN, SYDVKM. V dropped 7 bases and J dropped 4 bases, with 16 bases sitting between them. The CDR3 region is CASTLAHRIYGYTF. The CDR3 DNA reads as TGTGCCAGCACCCTAGCCCACAGGATCTATGGCTACACCTTC.

The table lists this clonotype with a few counts. This sequence joins TRBV27 and TRBJ2-3; no definite D call. Germline CDR1 reads MNHEY; CDR2 reads SMNVEV (reference sequence). The length of the CDR3 is 13 residues. Trimming pared 8 bases from V and 6 bases from J, leaving 15 bases between. The CDR3 bases are TGTGCCAGCCGTCCGTCCCTTAGGGATACGCAGTATTTT. Translation: CASRPSLRDTQYF.

This clonotype was seen at least ten times. The chain combines TRBV12-3 or TRBV12-4 with TRBJ2-3; TRBD2 matches 10 bases. The V gene end was trimmed by 8 bases and the J gene end by 2 bases; junction bases not matched to a gene: 7. The CDR3 covers 15 residues. CDR3 region: CASSPGLADTDTQYF. The CDR3 coding sequence is TGTGCCAGCTCACCTGGACTAGCGGACACAGATACGCAGTATTTT.

This clonotype has only a few counts. The chain recombines TRBV25-1 with TRBJ2-7; 8 bases fit TRBD1. In germline, CDR1 is MGHDK, CDR2 SYGVNS. CDR3 length: 20 residues. The trim removed 4 bases at V and 0 bases at J, leaving 20 bases unmatched. This chain's CDR3 is CASSGRRVGNRDRSSYEQYF. The CDR3 DNA reads as TGTGCCAGCAGTGGGAGACGGGTTGGCAACCGGGACAGGAGCTCCTACGAGCAGTACTTC.

This clonotype appeared many times. This chain connects TRBV7-9 to TRBJ2-7, with 7 bases aligning to TRBD1. The CDR3 is made up of 15 amino acids. Germline lookup yields CDR1 SEHNR and CDR2 FQNEAQ (reference sequence). The CDR3 DNA reads TGTGCCAGCAGCTCGACCCCGGACAGGTTAAACAGCTTGAGTGTC. This gives the protein CASSSTPDRLNSLSV.

This clonotype was found many times. The chain couples TRBV7-8 to TRBJ2-7; D is uncertain. Germline V CDR1 and CDR2: SGHVS, FQNEAQ. CDR3 size: 15 residues. Deletions cut 3 bases from V and 0 bases from J, with 12 bases between. CDR3 sequence reads: CASSLRGVISYEQYF. For the CDR3, the DNA is TGTGCCAGCAGCTTGCGCGGAGTCATCTCCTACGAGCAGTACTTC.